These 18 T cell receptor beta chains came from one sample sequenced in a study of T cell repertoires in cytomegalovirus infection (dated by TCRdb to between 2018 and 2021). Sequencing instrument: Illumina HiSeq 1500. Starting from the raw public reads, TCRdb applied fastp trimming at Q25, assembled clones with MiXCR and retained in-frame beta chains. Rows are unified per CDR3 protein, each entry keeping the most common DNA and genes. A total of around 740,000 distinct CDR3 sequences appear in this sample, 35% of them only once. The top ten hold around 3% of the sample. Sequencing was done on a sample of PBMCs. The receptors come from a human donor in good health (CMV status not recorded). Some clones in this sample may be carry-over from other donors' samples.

CDR3 nucleotide sequence: TGTGCCAGCAGCCGCCAGTTCTTC. This encodes CASSRQFF. V is TRBV7-2 and J is TRBJ2-1, with unresolved D. The length of the CDR3 is 8 residues. Germline V lookup: CDR1 SGHTA, CDR2 FQGNSA. V lost 5 bases and J 13 bases, leaving 3 bases between the germline ends. Drawing the rest from reference TRBV7-2 and TRBJ2-1, the complete variable domain is GAGVSQSPSNKVTEKGKDVELRCDPISGHTALYWYRQSLGQGLEFLIYFQGNSAPDKSGLPSDRFSAERTGGSVSTLTIQRTQQEDSAVYLCASSRQFFGPGTRLTVL.

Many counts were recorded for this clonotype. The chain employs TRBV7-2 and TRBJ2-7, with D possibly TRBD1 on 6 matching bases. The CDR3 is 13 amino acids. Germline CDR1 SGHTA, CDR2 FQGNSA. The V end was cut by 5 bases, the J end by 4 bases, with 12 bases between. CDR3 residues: CASSPTGPYEQYF. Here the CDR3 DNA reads TGTGCCAGCAGCCCCACAGGGCCGTACGAGCAGTACTTC. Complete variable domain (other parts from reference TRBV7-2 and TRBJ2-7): GAGVSQSPSNKVTEKGKDVELRCDPISGHTALYWYRQSLGQGLEFLIYFQGNSAPDKSGLPSDRFSAERTGGSVSTLTIQRTQQEDSAVYLCASSPTGPYEQYFGPGTRLTVT.

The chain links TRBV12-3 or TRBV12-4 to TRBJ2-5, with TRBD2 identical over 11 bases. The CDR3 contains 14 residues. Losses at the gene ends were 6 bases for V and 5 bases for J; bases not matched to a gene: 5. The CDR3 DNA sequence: TGTGCCAGCAGAACGACTAGCGGGGACGAGACCCAGTACTTC. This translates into CASRTTSGDETQYF.

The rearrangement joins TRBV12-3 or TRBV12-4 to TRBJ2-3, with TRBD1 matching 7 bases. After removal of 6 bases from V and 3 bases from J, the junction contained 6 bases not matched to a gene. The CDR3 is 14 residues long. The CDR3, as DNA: TGTGCCAGCAGGACCGGGACAGTAACAGATACGCAGTATTTT. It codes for CASRTGTVTDTQYF.

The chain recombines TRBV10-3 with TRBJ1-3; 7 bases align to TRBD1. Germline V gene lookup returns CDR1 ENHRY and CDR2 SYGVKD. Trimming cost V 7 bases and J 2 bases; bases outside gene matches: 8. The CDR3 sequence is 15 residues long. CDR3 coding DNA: TGTGCCATCAACCCGACAGGGTCAACTGGAAACACCATATATTTT. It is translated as CAINPTGSTGNTIYF.

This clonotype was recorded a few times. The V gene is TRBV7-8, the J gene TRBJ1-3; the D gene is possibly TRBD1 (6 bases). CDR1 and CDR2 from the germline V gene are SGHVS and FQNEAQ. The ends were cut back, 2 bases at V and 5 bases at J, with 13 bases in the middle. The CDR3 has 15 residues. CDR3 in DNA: TGTGCCAGCAGCTTATACAGGGACCTGAGAAACACCATATATTTT. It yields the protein CASSLYRDLRNTIYF.

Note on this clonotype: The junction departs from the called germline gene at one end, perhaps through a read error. The CDR3 DNA is TGTGCCAGCAGCTTACAGGGAGATCGCGAGCATTACTTC. It codes for CASSLQGDREHYF. The V gene is TRBV7-2, the J gene TRBJ2-7; D is possibly TRBD1 or TRBD2 (5 bases each). The CDR3 has 13 amino acids. Germline V gene sequence: CDR1 SGHTA, CDR2 FQGNSA. Combining the CDR3 with reference TRBV7-2 and TRBJ2-7 gives the whole variable domain GAGVSQSPSNKVTEKGKDVELRCDPISGHTALYWYRQSLGQGLEFLIYFQGNSAPDKSGLPSDRFSAERTGGSVSTLTIQRTQQEDSAVYLCASSLQGDREHYFGPGTRLTVT.

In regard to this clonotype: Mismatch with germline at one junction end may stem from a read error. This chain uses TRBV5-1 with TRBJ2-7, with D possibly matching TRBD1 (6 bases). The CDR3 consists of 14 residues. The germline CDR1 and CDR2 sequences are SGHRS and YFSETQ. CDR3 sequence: CASIDGVYGGEQSF. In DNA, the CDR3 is TGCGCCAGCATCGACGGGGTCTATGGGGGCGAGCAGTCCTTC.

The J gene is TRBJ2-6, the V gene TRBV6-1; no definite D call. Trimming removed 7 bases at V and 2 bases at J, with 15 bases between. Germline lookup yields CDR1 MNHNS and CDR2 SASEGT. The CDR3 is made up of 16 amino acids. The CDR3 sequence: CASKPHRATGANVLTF. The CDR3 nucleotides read TGTGCCAGCAAACCGCACAGAGCGACTGGGGCCAACGTCCTGACTTTC.

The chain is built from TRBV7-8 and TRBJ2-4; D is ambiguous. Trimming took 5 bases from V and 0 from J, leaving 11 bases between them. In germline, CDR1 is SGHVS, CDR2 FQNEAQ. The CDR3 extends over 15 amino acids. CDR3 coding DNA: TGTGCCAGCAGCCCGAGCTCCCAAGCCAAAAACATTCAGTACTTC. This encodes CASSPSSQAKNIQYF. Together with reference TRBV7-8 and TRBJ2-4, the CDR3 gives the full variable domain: GAGVSQSPRYKVAKRGQDVALRCDPISGHVSLFWYQQALGQGPEFLTYFQNEAQLDKSGLPSDRFFAERPEGSVSTLKIQRTQQEDSAVYLCASSPSSQAKNIQYFGAGTRLSVL.

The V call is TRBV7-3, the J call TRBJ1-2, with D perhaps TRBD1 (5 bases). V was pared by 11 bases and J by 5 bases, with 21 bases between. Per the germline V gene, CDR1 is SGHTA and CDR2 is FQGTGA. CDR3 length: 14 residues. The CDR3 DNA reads TGTGCCGGCATCTCGGGGGTTGGGGGTTATGGCTACACCTTC. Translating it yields CAGISGVGGYGYTF.

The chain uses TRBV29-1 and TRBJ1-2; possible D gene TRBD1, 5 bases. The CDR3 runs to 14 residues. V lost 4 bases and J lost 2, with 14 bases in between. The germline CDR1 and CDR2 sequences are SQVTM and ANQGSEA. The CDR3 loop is CSVAGRGRNYGYTF. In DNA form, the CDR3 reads TGCAGCGTTGCAGGAAGGGGACGAAACTATGGCTACACCTTC.

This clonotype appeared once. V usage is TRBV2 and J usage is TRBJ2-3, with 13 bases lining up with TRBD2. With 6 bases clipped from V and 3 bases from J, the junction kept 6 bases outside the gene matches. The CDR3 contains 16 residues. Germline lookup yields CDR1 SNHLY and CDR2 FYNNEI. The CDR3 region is CASRRETSGGTDTQYF. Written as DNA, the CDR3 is TGTGCCAGCAGGAGGGAGACTAGCGGGGGGACAGATACGCAGTATTTT.

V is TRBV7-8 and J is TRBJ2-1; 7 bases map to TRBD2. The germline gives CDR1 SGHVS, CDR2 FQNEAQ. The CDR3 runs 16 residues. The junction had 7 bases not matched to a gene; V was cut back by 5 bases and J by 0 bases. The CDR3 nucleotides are TGTGCCAGCAGCCGATACCGGGGGGACTCCTACAATGAGCAGTTCTTC. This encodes CASSRYRGDSYNEQFF.

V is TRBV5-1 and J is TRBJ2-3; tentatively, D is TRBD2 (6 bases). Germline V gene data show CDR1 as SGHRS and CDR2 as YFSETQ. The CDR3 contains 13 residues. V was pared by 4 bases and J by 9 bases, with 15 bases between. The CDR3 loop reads CASSASLALTQYF. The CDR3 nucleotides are TGCGCCAGCAGCGCCTCACTAGCCTTGACGCAGTATTTT.

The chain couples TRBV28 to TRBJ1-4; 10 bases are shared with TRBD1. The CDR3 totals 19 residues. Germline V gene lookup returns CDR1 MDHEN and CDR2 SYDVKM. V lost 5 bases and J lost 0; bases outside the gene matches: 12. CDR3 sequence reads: CASSDVRGQGVATNEKLFF. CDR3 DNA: TGTGCCAGCAGTGATGTCCGAGGACAGGGGGTTGCAACTAATGAAAAACTGTTTTTT.

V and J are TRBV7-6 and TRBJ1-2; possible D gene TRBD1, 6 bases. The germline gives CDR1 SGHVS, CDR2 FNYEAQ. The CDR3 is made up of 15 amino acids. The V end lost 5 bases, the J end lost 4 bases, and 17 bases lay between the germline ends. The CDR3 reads CASSPIQGYRYGYTF. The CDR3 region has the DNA TGTGCCAGCAGCCCGATACAGGGATATCGCTATGGCTACACCTTC.

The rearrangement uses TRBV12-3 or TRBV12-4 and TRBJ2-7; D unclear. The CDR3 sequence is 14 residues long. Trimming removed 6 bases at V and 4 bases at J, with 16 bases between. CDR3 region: CASSGPSSKYEQYF. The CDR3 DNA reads TGTGCCAGCAGCGGGCCGTCGTCAAAATACGAGCAGTACTTC.